What follows are 3 T cell receptor beta chains derived from one specimen sequenced in a study of metastatic and nonmetastatic thyroid tumors. TCRdb reprocessed the PCR reads via MiXCR. The data hold 35,000 to 45,000 clones, with 9.5% to 13% observed a single time. No treatment had been given to any patient before thyroid surgery. What was sequenced was blood. These receptors were taken from a male donor with papillary thyroid cancer or a benign thyroid nodule (not recorded which). Some clones in this sample may be carry-over from other donors' samples.

In its sample, this clone was seen many times. This chain links TRBV20-1 with TRBJ1-4; a possible D gene is TRBD1 (6 bases). V was cut by 3 bases and J by 8 bases, with 22 bases left in between. The CDR3 length is 16 residues. CDR1 and CDR2 from the germline V gene are DFQATT and SNEGSKA (reference sequence). CDR3 sequence: CSASPSTGSKWEKLFF. The CDR3 DNA is TGCAGTGCTAGTCCCTCGACAGGCAGCAAATGGGAAAAACTGTTTTTT.

About this clone: A read error may explain this, as a much larger clone is one base away. The J gene is TRBJ2-7, the V gene TRBV4-1; 7 nucleotides match TRBD1. Germline V gene sequence: CDR1 MGHRA, CDR2 YSYEKL. V lost 1 base and J lost 5; bases outside the gene matches: 11. CDR3 length: 16 amino acids. CDR3 nucleotide sequence: TGCGCCAGCAGCCAAGTCGTAGGACAGGTAGCCCACGAGCAGTACTTC. Translation gives CASSQVVGQVAHEQYF.

This clone was recorded a few times. This may come from a read error, since a much larger clone is one base off. This CDR3 is missing its conserved last phenylalanine or tryptophan, likely due to a read error. The J gene is TRBJ1-5, the V gene TRBV2; D is unresolved. The CDR3 covers 12 residues. Germline CDR1 and CDR2: SNHLY and FYNNEI. V was clipped by 9 bases and J by 3 bases, with 9 bases between them. The CDR3 region is CARGQPNQPQHI. The DNA of the CDR3 is TGTGCCAGAGGGCAGCCCAATCAGCCCCAGCATATT.